These 10 T cell receptor beta chains were sequenced from one sample in a study of blood T cell repertoires in COVID-19. The repertoire was sequenced with immunoSEQ multiplex PCR; TCRdb's copy has only in-frame clones and lacks some. Seen here are about 180,000 clones, around 87% observed once, and the top ten hold less than 3.5%. Sequencing was done on a sample of peripheral blood. These receptors originate from a woman aged 25 to 45 with active or convalescent COVID-19.

V gene TRBV5-1 combines with J gene TRBJ2-1, with 7 bases aligning to TRBD2. CDR1 is SGHRS, CDR2 YFSETQ, per germline. This CDR3 spans 15 amino acids. With V trimmed by 1 base and J by 8 bases, 9 bases remained unmatched. The CDR3 nucleotides are TGCGCCAGCAGCTTGCCGTCGGGAGGTCTGGATGAGCAGTTCTTC. Translated, it gives CASSLPSGGLDEQFF.

This sequence joins TRBV27 and TRBJ1-6, with 10 positions matching TRBD1. From germline, CDR1 is MNHEY and CDR2 SMNVEV (reference sequence). After removal of 5 bases from V and 1 base from J, the junction contained 5 bases not matched to a gene. CDR3 length: 17 residues. The CDR3 is CASSGRDRGSYNSPLHF. The CDR3 DNA is TGTGCCAGCAGTGGCCGGGACAGGGGATCCTATAATTCACCCCTCCACTTT.

The V gene is TRBV6-5, the J gene TRBJ2-7, with 10 bases that match TRBD2. V gave up 6 bases and J gave up 3 bases; unmatched junction bases: 8. The CDR3 loop spans 15 amino acids. CDR1 MNHEY and CDR2 SVGAGI come from the germline V gene. The CDR3 coding sequence is TGTGCCAGCAGAAGAGAACTAGCGGGATTCTACGAGCAGTACTTC. Its protein is CASRRELAGFYEQYF.

This chain joins TRBV7-9 and TRBJ2-7; a weak D match, TRBD1 (6 bases). The V and J ends lost 3 bases and 2 bases respectively, with 11 bases between them. CDR3 length equals 14 residues. Germline V gene lookup returns CDR1 SEHNR and CDR2 FQNEAQ (reference sequence). CDR3 amino acids: CASSLGRDTYEQYF. DNA for the CDR3: TGTGCCAGCAGCTTGGGAAGGGACACCTACGAGCAGTACTTC.

The chain is built from TRBV19 and TRBJ1-2; D uncertain. CDR1 LNHDA and CDR2 SQIVND come from the germline V gene (reference sequence). The CDR3 loop spans 15 amino acids. Trimming stripped 1 base from V and 1 base from J, with 10 bases between. The CDR3 coding sequence is TGTGCCAGTAGTATAGGAGGGAAGGTTAACTATGGCTACACCTTC. Protein sequence: CASSIGGKVNYGYTF.

The gene calls are TRBV5-1 and TRBJ2-1; a possible D gene is TRBD2 (6 bases). Germline V gene sequence: CDR1 SGHRS, CDR2 YFSETQ. This CDR3 region has 14 residues. V was clipped by 4 bases and J by 6 bases, with 14 bases between them. The CDR3 DNA reads TGCGCCAGCAGCCCCGGGACTCCCGTCAATGAGCAGTTCTTC. Protein sequence: CASSPGTPVNEQFF.

This clone is a singleton in its sample. V is TRBV5-1 and J is TRBJ2-2; 7 positions match TRBD1. The CDR3 is 12 residues long. V shed 3 bases, J shed 8 bases, and the junction held 1 base outside the gene matches. Germline lookup yields CDR1 SGHRS and CDR2 YFSETQ. The CDR3 sequence: CASSSRGGELFF. The CDR3 region has the DNA TGCGCCAGCAGCTCCAGGGGGGGGGAGCTGTTTTTT. Combining the CDR3 with reference TRBV5-1 and TRBJ2-2 gives the whole variable domain KAGVTQTPRYLIKTRGQQVTLSCSPISGHRSVSWYQQTPGQGLQFLFEYFSETQRNKGNFPGRFSGRQFSNSRSEMNVSTLELGDSALYLCASSSRGGELFFGEGSRLTVL.

The chain joins TRBV24-1 to TRBJ1-2, with unresolved D. Trimming pared 2 bases from V and 1 base from J, leaving 4 bases between. The CDR3 loop spans 13 amino acids. Germline lookup yields CDR1 KGHDR and CDR2 SFDVKD. The CDR3 sequence: CATSDSSNYGYTF. The CDR3 DNA reads TGTGCCACCAGTGATTCCAGTAACTATGGCTACACCTTC.

The chain is built from TRBV5-6 and TRBJ2-1; 10 bases align to TRBD2. The CDR3 is 16 residues long. V shed 5 bases, J shed 8 bases, and the junction held 13 bases outside the gene matches. The germline CDR1 and CDR2 sequences are SGHDT and YYEEEE. CDR3 in DNA: TGTGCCAGCAGACAGCAAGGGGCTAGCGGGAGATATGAGCAGTTCTTC. Its translation: CASRQQGASGRYEQFF.

The chain uses TRBV19 and TRBJ1-1; possible D gene TRBD1, 6 bases. V shed 7 bases and J shed 7 bases, with 22 bases lying between them. The germline gives CDR1 LNHDA, CDR2 SQIVND (reference sequence). The CDR3 consists of 15 residues. CDR3 sequence (DNA): TGTGCCAGTAACCAGGGGCCCCATTTCATTAATGAAGCTTTCTTT. It yields the protein CASNQGPHFINEAFF.